The T cell receptor (beta chain) described here comes from a study of blood T cells in healthy people across ages. Each sample used at least 6 million PBMCs. There are 11 residues in the CDR3. The V end was cut by 6 bases, the J end by 8 bases, with 8 bases between. The second PCR ran roughly 7 to 12 cycles with a sample-barcoded 5' primer and J-beta primers. MiXCR, run by TCRdb on the 5' RACE reads, gives a single entry per CDR3 protein. This sample has some 730,000 distinct CDR3 sequences, with about 20% found just once. V gene TRBV12-3 or TRBV12-4 combines with J gene TRBJ1-3; D is unresolved. This clonotype was sampled from a man in his 70s in good health. The sample comprised blood. The CDR3, as DNA: TGTGCCAGCAGCTTCGGGGACACCATATATTTT. Translated, it gives CASSFGDTIYF.